Following are 21 T cell receptor beta chains from one sample sequenced in a study of shared clonotypes between healthy human individuals. The data were produced by immunoSEQ multiplex PCR, yet TCRdb's version contains in-frame clones alone and is incomplete. The repertoire holds some 500,000 clones, with around 79% as singletons. Material for sequencing was PBMCs. Source of these receptors: a woman in her 40s in good health. Some clones in this sample may be carry-over from other donors' samples.

The CDR3, as DNA: TGTGCCAGCAGCTTAATACTTGCAGATACGCAGTATTTT. This gives the protein CASSLILADTQYF. V is TRBV7-9 and J is TRBJ2-3; D is undetermined. The V end lost 2 bases, the J end lost 4 bases, and 7 bases lay between the germline ends. The CDR3 is 13 amino acids. The germline V gene has CDR1 SEHNR and CDR2 FQNEAQ (reference sequence).

This chain joins TRBV28 and TRBJ2-1; no clear D. Per germline, CDR1 MDHEN and CDR2 SYDVKM. The CDR3 contains 15 residues. V shed 3 bases and J shed 5 bases, with 14 bases lying between them. This chain's CDR3 is CASSFFGYLNNEQFF. As DNA, the CDR3 is TGTGCCAGCAGTTTTTTTGGGTACCTAAACAATGAGCAGTTCTTC.

The V gene is TRBV5-1, the J gene TRBJ2-1; perhaps TRBD1 as D (6 bases). The CDR3 sequence is 17 residues long. Germline lookup yields CDR1 SGHRS and CDR2 YFSETQ. Trimming took 0 bases from V and 1 from J, leaving 14 bases between them. The CDR3 here is CASSLVTGSSSYNEQFF. The CDR3 bases are TGCGCCAGCAGCTTGGTAACAGGGTCCTCTTCCTACAATGAGCAGTTCTTC.

Concerning this clone itself: This sample also contains other DNA sequences that code for the same CDR3. The chain uses TRBV7-9 and TRBJ1-1; D ambiguous. This CDR3 contains 14 residues. Germline loops: CDR1 SEHNR, CDR2 FQNEAQ (reference sequence). Trimming stripped 1 base from V and 4 bases from J, with 10 bases between. The CDR3 spells CASSLGGLGTEAFF. The CDR3 DNA reads TGTGCCAGCAGCTTAGGGGGTTTGGGCACTGAAGCTTTCTTT.

Only a few counts were recorded for this clone. V is TRBV9 and J is TRBJ2-5, with TRBD2 as a possible D gene (6 bases). Per germline, CDR1 SGDLS and CDR2 YYNGEE. Trimming left V 5 bases short and J 1 base short, with 15 bases between. The CDR3 covers 15 residues. The CDR3 region has the DNA TGTGCCAGCAGTGACCTGCGGGGCGGCCAAGAGACCCAGTACTTC. Amino acids: CASSDLRGGQETQYF. Using reference TRBV9 and TRBJ2-5 for the parts outside the CDR3, the full variable domain is DSGVTQTPKHLITATGQRVTLRCSPRSGDLSVYWYQQSLDQGLQFLIQYYNGEERAKGNILERFSAQQFPDLHSELNLSSLELGDSALYFCASSDLRGGQETQYFGPGTRLLVL.

The rearrangement uses TRBV28 and TRBJ2-1, with TRBD2 matching over 9 bases. The trim removed 5 bases at V and 8 bases at J, leaving 16 bases unmatched. The length of the CDR3 is 17 residues. In germline, CDR1 is MDHEN, CDR2 SYDVKM. This CDR3 is CASSPQGEGLAGDEQFF. Written as DNA, the CDR3 is TGTGCCAGCAGTCCGCAGGGGGAGGGACTAGCCGGCGATGAGCAGTTCTTC.

The V gene is TRBV7-9, the J gene TRBJ2-3; D remains ambiguous. Germline V gene lookup returns CDR1 SEHNR and CDR2 FQNEAQ (reference sequence). The CDR3 length is 15 residues. The V end was cut by 1 base, the J end by 5 bases, with 13 bases between. The CDR3 here is CASSLGGGVRDTQYF. DNA of the CDR3: TGTGCCAGCAGCTTAGGTGGTGGGGTCAGAGATACGCAGTATTTT.

There are a few counts of this clone. This rearrangement joins TRBV5-6 to TRBJ2-1; D gene uncertain. Deletions cut 3 bases from V and 0 bases from J, with 7 bases between. CDR3 size: 14 residues. Germline V CDR1 and CDR2: SGHDT, YYEEEE. Here the CDR3 reads CASSWMSSYNEQFF. For the CDR3, the DNA is TGTGCCAGCAGCTGGATGAGCTCCTACAATGAGCAGTTCTTC.

CDR3 loop: CASSGGDYPNFQETQYF. The CDR3, as DNA: TGCGCCAGCAGCGGGGGGGACTACCCAAATTTCCAAGAGACCCAGTACTTC. The chain links TRBV5-1 to TRBJ2-5, with TRBD2 identical over 7 bases. CDR1 is SGHRS, CDR2 YFSETQ, per germline. V was clipped by 4 bases and J by 1 base; unmatched bases: 13. The CDR3 has 17 amino acids.

This sequence joins TRBV19 and TRBJ2-7; 11 nucleotides match TRBD1. Germline V gene sequence: CDR1 LNHDA, CDR2 SQIVND (reference sequence). Unmatched junction bases numbered 4, after V lost 1 base and J lost 5 bases. The CDR3 spans 15 residues. CDR3 loop: CASSIGDRGRHEQYF. The CDR3 DNA is TGTGCCAGTAGTATAGGGGACAGGGGGAGACACGAGCAGTACTTC.

The chain is built from TRBV5-6 and TRBJ2-1, with 7 bases lining up with TRBD2. The CDR3 is 15 amino acids. V was clipped by 0 bases and J by 9 bases; unmatched bases: 9. Germline loops: CDR1 SGHDT, CDR2 YYEEEE. The CDR3 loop reads CASSLGGAREIEQFF. CDR3 nucleotides: TGTGCCAGCAGCTTGGGAGGTGCGCGGGAGATTGAGCAGTTCTTC. The whole variable domain, filled in from reference TRBV5-6 and TRBJ2-1, reads DAGVTQSPTHLIKTRGQQVTLRCSPKSGHDTVSWYQQALGQGPQFIFQYYEEEERQRGNFPDRFSGHQFPNYSSELNVNALLLGDSALYLCASSLGGAREIEQFFGPGTRLTVL.

The chain couples TRBV7-9 to TRBJ2-7; D possibly corresponds to TRBD2 (6 bases). V shed 0 bases and J shed 4 bases, with 13 bases lying between them. CDR1 SEHNR and CDR2 FQNEAQ come from the germline V gene (reference sequence). There are 15 residues in the CDR3. CDR3 residues: CASSLAFTSSYEQYF. The CDR3 nucleotides read TGTGCCAGCAGCTTAGCTTTCACTAGCAGTTACGAGCAGTACTTC.

This clone was counted a few times. This rearrangement joins TRBV28 to TRBJ2-6; 8 positions agree with TRBD2. The CDR3 extends over 18 amino acids. Germline values: CDR1 MDHEN, CDR2 SYDVKM. The V gene end was trimmed by 4 bases and the J gene end by 0 bases; junction bases not matched to a gene: 8. In DNA form, the CDR3 reads TGTGCCAGCAGTTCGCGGGGGGCCCCTAGCTCTGGGGCCAACGTCCTGACTTTC. This gives the protein CASSSRGAPSSGANVLTF.

The chain recombines TRBV9 with TRBJ1-3; no clear D. The V gene's germline CDR1 is SGDLS and CDR2 YYNGEE. The CDR3 sequence is 15 residues long. V lost 0 bases, J lost 2 bases, and 9 bases lay in between. CDR3 DNA sequence: TGTGCCAGCAGCGTAGATGGGAGGCCTGGAAACACCATATATTTT. Translating it yields CASSVDGRPGNTIYF.

This clone is medium-sized (0.01 to 0.1%). Different DNA sequences within this sample yield the same CDR3. The chain employs TRBV7-9 and TRBJ2-1; the D call may be TRBD1 or TRBD2 (5 bases each). Germline lookup yields CDR1 SEHNR and CDR2 FQNEAQ (reference sequence). This CDR3 comprises 13 residues. With 2 bases removed from V and 15 bases from J, the gap between germline ends came to 17 bases. This CDR3 reads CASSLSQGRAVFF. CDR3 bases: TGTGCCAGCAGCTTATCCCAGGGACGGGCGGTGTTCTTC.

There are a few counts of this clone. The rearrangement links TRBV6-1 to TRBJ2-7; D gene unclear. V lost 4 bases to trimming and J lost 4 bases, with 5 bases between them. Germline V gene data show CDR1 as MNHNS and CDR2 as SASEGT. The CDR3 sequence is 11 residues long. CDR3 coding DNA: TGTGCCAGCAGTGTGAAATACGAGCAGTACTTC. Translating gives CASSVKYEQYF.

The V call is TRBV11-2, the J call TRBJ2-7; 8 bases align to TRBD2. Germline V lookup: CDR1 SGHAT, CDR2 FQNNGV. This CDR3 is built from 14 residues. J gave up 4 bases and V 2 bases, and 4 bases lay outside the gene matches. CDR3 region: CASSLPGGYYEQYF. Here the CDR3 DNA reads TGTGCCAGCAGCTTACCGGGGGGGTATTACGAGCAGTACTTC.

The rearrangement joins TRBV28 to TRBJ2-5; 9 bases are shared with TRBD2. V lost 2 bases and J lost 2; bases outside the gene matches: 3. Germline V lookup: CDR1 MDHEN, CDR2 SYDVKM. CDR3 size: 15 residues. The CDR3 loop is CASSLVRGGQETQYF. The CDR3 DNA is TGTGCCAGCAGTTTAGTGCGGGGGGGACAAGAGACCCAGTACTTC.

CDR3 residues: CAWSVQGTGQPQHF. CDR3 bases: TGTGCCTGGAGTGTACAGGGTACTGGTCAGCCCCAGCATTTT. The rearrangement uses TRBV30 and TRBJ1-5, with D possibly matching TRBD1 (6 bases). CDR1 is GTSNPN and CDR2 is SVGIG in the germline V gene (reference sequence). The CDR3 has 14 amino acids. The V end was cut by 0 bases, the J end by 6 bases, with 12 bases between.

CDR3 region: CASSRGLARNTGELFF. For the CDR3, the DNA is TGTGCCAGCAGCAGGGGACTAGCGCGAAACACCGGGGAGCTGTTTTTT. V gene TRBV11-2 combines with J gene TRBJ2-2; 10 bases fit TRBD2. J gave up 2 bases and V 5 bases, and 5 bases lay outside the gene matches. Germline loops: CDR1 SGHAT, CDR2 FQNNGV. The CDR3 runs to 16 residues. Full variable domain (remainder filled in from reference TRBV11-2 and TRBJ2-2): EAGVAQSPRYKIIEKRQSVAFWCNPISGHATLYWYQQILGQGPKLLIQFQNNGVVDDSQLPKDRFSAERLKGVDSTLKIQPAKLEDSAVYLCASSRGLARNTGELFFGEGSRLTVL.

The rearrangement joins TRBV7-9 to TRBJ2-7; no clear D gene. CDR1 and CDR2 from the germline V gene are SEHNR and FQNEAQ (reference sequence). The CDR3 has 12 residues. The ends were cut back, 5 bases at V and 4 bases at J, with 9 bases in the middle. For the CDR3, the DNA is TGTGCCAGCAGCCTGACACTTTACGAGCAGTACTTC. As protein: CASSLTLYEQYF.